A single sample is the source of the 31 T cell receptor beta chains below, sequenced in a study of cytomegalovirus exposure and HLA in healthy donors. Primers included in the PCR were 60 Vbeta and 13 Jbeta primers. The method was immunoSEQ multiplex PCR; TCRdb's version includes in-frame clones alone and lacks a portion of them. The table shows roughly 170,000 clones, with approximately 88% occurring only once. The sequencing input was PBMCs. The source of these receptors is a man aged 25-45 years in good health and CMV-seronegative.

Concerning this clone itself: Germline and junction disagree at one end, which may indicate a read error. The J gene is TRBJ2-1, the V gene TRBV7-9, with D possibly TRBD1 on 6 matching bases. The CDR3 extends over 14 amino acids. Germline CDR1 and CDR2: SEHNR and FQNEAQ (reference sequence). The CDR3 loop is CSSTQDSSYNEQFF. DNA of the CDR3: TGTTCCAGCACCCAGGACAGCTCCTACAATGAGCAGTTCTTC.

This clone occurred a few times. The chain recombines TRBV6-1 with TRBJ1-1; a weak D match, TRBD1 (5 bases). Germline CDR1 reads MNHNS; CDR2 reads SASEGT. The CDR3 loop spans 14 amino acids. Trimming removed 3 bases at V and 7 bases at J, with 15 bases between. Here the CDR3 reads CASSDRGRQNEAFF. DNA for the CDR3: TGTGCCAGCAGTGATAGGGGAAGGCAAAATGAAGCTTTCTTT.

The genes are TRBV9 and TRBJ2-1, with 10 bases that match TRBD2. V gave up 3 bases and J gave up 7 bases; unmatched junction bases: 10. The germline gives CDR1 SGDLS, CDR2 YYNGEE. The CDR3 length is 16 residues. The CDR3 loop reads CASSDSGWTSGNEQFF. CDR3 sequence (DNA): TGTGCCAGCAGCGACTCAGGGTGGACTAGCGGTAATGAGCAGTTCTTC.

CDR3 amino acids: CASSEVVAGAYEQYF. In DNA, the CDR3 is TGTGCCAGCAGTGAGGTGGTAGCGGGGGCCTACGAGCAGTACTTC. V gene TRBV2 combines with J gene TRBJ2-7, with 9 bases fitting TRBD2. Germline V gene lookup returns CDR1 SNHLY and CDR2 FYNNEI. The CDR3 extends over 15 amino acids. J lost 2 bases, V lost 3 bases, and 5 bases had no gene match. Looking up the rest from reference TRBV2 and TRBJ2-7 gives the full variable domain: EPEVTQTPSHQVTQMGQEVILRCVPISNHLYFYWYRQILGQKVEFLVSFYNNEISEKSEIFDDQFSVERPDGSNFTLKIRSTKLEDSAMYFCASSEVVAGAYEQYFGPGTRLTVT.

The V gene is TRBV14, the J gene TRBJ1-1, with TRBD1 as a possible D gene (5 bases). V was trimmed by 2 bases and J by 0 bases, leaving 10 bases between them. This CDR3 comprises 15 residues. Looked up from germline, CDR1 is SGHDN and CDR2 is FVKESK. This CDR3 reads CASSQWGSMNTEAFF. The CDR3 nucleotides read TGTGCCAGCAGCCAATGGGGCAGCATGAACACTGAAGCTTTCTTT.

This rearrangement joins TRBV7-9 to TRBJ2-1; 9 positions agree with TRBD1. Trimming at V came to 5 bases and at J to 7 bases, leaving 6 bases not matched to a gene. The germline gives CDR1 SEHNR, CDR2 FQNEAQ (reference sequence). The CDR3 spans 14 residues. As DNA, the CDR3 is TGTGCCAGCAGCCGACAGGGGGGTACGAATGAGCAGTTCTTC. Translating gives CASSRQGGTNEQFF.

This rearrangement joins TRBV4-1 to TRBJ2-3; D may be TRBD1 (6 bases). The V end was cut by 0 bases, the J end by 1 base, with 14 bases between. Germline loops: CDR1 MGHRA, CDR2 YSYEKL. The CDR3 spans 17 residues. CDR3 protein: CASSQDRVGQGTDTQYF. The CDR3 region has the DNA TGCGCCAGCAGCCAAGATCGCGTGGGACAAGGCACAGATACGCAGTATTTT.

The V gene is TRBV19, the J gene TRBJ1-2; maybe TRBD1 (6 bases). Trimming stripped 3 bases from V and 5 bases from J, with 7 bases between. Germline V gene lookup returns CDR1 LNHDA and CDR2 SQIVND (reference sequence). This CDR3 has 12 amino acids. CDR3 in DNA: TGTGCCAGTAGTATCCAGGGGTATGGCTACACCTTC. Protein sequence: CASSIQGYGYTF.

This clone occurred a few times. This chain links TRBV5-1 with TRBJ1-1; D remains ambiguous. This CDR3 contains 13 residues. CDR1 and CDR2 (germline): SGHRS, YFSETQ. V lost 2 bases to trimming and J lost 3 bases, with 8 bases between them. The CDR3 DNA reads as TGCGCCAGCAGCTTCTCAGGATACACTGAAGCTTTCTTT. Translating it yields CASSFSGYTEAFF.

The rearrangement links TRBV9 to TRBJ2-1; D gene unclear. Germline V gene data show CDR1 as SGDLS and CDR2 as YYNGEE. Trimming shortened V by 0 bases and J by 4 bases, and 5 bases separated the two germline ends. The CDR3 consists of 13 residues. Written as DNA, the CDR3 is TGTGCCAGCAGCGTAGGAGTATACAATGAGCAGTTCTTC. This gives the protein CASSVGVYNEQFF.

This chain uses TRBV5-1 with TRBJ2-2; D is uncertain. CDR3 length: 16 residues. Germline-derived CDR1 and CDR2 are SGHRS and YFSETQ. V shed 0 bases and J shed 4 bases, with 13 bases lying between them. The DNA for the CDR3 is TGCGCCAGCAGCTTGGGGCCCCCCCCAAGCACCGGGGAGCTGTTTTTT. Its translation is CASSLGPPPSTGELFF.

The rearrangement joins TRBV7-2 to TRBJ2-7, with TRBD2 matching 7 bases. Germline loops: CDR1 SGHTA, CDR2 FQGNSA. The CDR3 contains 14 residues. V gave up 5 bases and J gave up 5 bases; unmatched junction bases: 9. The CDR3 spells CASSVGLVGDEQYF. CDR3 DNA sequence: TGTGCCAGCAGCGTAGGACTAGTGGGTGACGAGCAGTACTTC. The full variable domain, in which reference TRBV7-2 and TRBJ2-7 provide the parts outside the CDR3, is GAGVSQSPSNKVTEKGKDVELRCDPISGHTALYWYRQSLGQGLEFLIYFQGNSAPDKSGLPSDRFSAERTGGSVSTLTIQRTQQEDSAVYLCASSVGLVGDEQYFGPGTRLTVT.

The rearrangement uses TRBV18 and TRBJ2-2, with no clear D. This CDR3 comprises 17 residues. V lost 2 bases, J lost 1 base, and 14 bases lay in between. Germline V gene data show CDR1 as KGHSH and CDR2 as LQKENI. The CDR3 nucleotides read TGTGCCAGCTCACCATTCACTTTGCGGCTGAACACCGGGGAGCTGTTTTTT. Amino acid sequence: CASSPFTLRLNTGELFF.

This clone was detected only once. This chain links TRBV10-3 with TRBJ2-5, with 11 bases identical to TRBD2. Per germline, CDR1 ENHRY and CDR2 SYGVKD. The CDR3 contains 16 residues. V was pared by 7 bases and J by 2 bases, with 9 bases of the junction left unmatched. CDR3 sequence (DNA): TGTGCCATCAAAAGTCGTAGCGGGGGGGCTCAAGAGACCCAGTACTTC. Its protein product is CAIKSRSGGAQETQYF.

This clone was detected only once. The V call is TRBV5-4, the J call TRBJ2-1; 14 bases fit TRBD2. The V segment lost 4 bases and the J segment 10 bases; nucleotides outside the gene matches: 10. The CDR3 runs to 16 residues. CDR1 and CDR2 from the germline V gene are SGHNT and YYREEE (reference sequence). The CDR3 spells CASSGPGLAGVGEQFF. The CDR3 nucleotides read TGTGCCAGCAGCGGACCGGGACTAGCGGGAGTAGGGGAGCAGTTCTTC.

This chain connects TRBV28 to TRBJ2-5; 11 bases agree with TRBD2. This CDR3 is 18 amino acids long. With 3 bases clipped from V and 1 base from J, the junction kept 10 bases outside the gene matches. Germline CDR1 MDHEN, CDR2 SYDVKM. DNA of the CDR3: TGTGCCAGCAGTTTCGCCTCGCTCCTAGCGGGGGGCCAAGAGACCCAGTACTTC. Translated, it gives CASSFASLLAGGQETQYF.

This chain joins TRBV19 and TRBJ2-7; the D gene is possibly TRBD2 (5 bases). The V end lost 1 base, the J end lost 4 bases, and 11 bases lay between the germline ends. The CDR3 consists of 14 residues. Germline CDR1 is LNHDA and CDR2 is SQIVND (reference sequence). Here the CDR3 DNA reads TGTGCCAGTAGTATAGGAGGGCGGTTTTACGAGCAGTACTTC. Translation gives CASSIGGRFYEQYF.

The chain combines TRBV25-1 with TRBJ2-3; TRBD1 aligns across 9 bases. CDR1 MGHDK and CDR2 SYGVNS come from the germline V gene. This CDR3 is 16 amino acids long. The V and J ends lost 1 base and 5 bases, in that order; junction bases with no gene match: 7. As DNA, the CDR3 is TGTGCCAGCAGTGAATTCGCCGGGACAGGGAAAGATACGCAGTATTTT. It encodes CASSEFAGTGKDTQYF.

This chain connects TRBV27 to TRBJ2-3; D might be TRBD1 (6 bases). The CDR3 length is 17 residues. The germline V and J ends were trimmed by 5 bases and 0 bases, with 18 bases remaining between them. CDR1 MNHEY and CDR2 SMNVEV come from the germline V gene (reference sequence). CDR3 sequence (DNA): TGTGCCAGCAGTCCTAGAGAACAGGGCCTTAGCACAGATACGCAGTATTTT. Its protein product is CASSPREQGLSTDTQYF.

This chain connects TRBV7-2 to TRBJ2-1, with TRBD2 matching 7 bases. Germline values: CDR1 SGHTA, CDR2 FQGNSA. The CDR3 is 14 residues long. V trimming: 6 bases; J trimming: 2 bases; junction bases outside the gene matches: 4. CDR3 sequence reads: CASRGGYAYNEQFF. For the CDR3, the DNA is TGTGCCAGCAGGGGGGGGTACGCCTACAATGAGCAGTTCTTC.

The CDR3 region is CAWSGQGYEQYF. The CDR3 DNA is TGTGCCTGGAGTGGACAGGGGTACGAGCAGTACTTC. This chain connects TRBV30 to TRBJ2-7, with 8 bases fitting TRBD1. V lost 1 base to trimming and J lost 4 bases; unmatched junction nucleotides: 0. This CDR3 comprises 12 residues. Germline V gives CDR1 GTSNPN, CDR2 SVGIG (reference sequence).

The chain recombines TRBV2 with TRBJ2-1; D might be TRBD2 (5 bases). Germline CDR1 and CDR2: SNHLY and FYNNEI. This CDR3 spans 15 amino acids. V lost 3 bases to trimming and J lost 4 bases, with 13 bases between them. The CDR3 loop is CASSENAGFYNEQFF. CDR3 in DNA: TGTGCCAGCAGTGAGAATGCGGGTTTTTACAATGAGCAGTTCTTC.

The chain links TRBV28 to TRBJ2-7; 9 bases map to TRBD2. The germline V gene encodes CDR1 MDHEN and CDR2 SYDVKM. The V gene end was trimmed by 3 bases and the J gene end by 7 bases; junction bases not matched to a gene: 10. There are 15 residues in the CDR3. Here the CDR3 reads CASSLAGGPLWEQYF. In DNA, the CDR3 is TGTGCCAGCAGTTTGGCGGGGGGGCCCCTTTGGGAGCAGTACTTC.

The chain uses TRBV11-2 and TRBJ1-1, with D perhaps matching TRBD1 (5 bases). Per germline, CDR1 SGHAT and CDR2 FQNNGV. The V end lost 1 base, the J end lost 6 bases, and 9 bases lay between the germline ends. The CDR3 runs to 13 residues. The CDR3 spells CASSLVQGSEAFF. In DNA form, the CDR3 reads TGTGCCAGCAGCTTAGTGCAGGGCTCTGAAGCTTTCTTT.

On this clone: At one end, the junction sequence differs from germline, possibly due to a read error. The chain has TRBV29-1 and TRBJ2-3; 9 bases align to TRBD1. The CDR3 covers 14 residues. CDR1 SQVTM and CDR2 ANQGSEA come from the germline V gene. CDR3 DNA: TGCAGCGTTGTTCTGGGACAGGGAACAGATGCGCAGTATTTT. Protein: CSVVLGQGTDAQYF.

CDR3 sequence (DNA): TGTGCCAGTACCGGGAACGAGCAGTACTTC. This codes for CASTGNEQYF. This chain joins TRBV2 and TRBJ2-7; D perhaps matches TRBD2 (5 bases). Trimming took 9 bases from V and 5 from J, leaving 8 bases between them. Germline CDR1 reads SNHLY; CDR2 reads FYNNEI. This CDR3 is 10 amino acids long.

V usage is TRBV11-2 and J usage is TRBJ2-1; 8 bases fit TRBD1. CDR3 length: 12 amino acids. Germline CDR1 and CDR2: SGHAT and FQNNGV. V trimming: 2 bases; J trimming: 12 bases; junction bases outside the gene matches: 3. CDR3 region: CASSLLGTGQFF. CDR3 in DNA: TGTGCCAGCAGCTTACTCGGGACAGGGCAGTTCTTC.

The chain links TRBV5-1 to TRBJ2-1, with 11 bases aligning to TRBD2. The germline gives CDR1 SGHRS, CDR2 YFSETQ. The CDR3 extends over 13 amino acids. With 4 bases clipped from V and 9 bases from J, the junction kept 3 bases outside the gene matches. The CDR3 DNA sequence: TGCGCCAGCAGCGAGGGGACTAGCGGTGAGCAGTTCTTC. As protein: CASSEGTSGEQFF.

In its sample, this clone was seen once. The CDR3 loop is CASTSAGGGWRSYNEQFF. The CDR3 bases are TGTGCCAGCACCTCGGCGGGAGGGGGGTGGCGGTCCTACAATGAGCAGTTCTTC. The rearrangement joins TRBV28 to TRBJ2-1; the match to TRBD2 covers 9 bases. V trimming: 7 bases; J trimming: 1 base; junction bases outside the gene matches: 14. The CDR3 length is 18 residues. CDR1 MDHEN and CDR2 SYDVKM come from the germline V gene. The full variable domain, with the rest looked up from reference TRBV28 and TRBJ2-1, is DVKVTQSSRYLVKRTGEKVFLECVQDMDHENMFWYRQDPGLGLRLIYFSYDVKMKEKGDIPEGYSVSREKKERFSLILESASTNQTSMYLCASTSAGGGWRSYNEQFFGPGTRLTVL.

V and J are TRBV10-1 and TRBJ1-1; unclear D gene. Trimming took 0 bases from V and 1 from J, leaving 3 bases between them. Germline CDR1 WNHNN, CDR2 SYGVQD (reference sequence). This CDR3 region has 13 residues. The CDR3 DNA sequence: TGCGCCAGCAGTGAGTCCTGGAACACTGAAGCTTTCTTT. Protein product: CASSESWNTEAFF.

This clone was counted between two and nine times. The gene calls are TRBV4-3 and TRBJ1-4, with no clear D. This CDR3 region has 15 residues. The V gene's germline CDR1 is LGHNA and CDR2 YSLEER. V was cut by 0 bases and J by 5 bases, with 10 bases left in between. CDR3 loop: CASSQDPGGNEKLFF. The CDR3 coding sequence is TGCGCCAGCAGCCAAGATCCGGGAGGGAATGAAAAACTGTTTTTT.